The present entry profiles one T cell receptor (beta chain) with its context. Its antigen is undetermined. The data are from a study of T-cell memory formation after mild COVID-19. Across the whole study: Most TCR clusters belonged to a single donor. Overall study results and limits: Second-wave clones peaking on day 37 lacked confirmed SARS-CoV-2 specificity. Clones contracting over day 15 to 85 were CD4/CD8 balanced, with later expanders leaning CD4+.

MiXCR, applied by TCRdb to the 5' RACE reads, yields one record per CDR3 protein. The sample has under 150,000 distinct CDR3 sequences; about a fifth are singletons. The sequencing sample was made of PBMCs or a T cell subset sorted from them (not recorded which). The clonotype originates from a man younger than 35 who had mild COVID-19 (a few samples of this study predate the infection). Cell type and time point are not known.

In DNA form, the CDR3 reads TGCAGCGTTGAAGATCGGCGGGGCGTCAAGGGCTACACCTTC. It translates to CSVEDRRGVKGYTF. The chain combines TRBV29-1 with TRBJ1-2, with a tentative D call TRBD1 (5 bases). The germline CDR1 and CDR2 sequences are SQVTM and ANQGSEA. The ends were cut back, 0 bases at V and 8 bases at J, with 16 bases in the middle. This CDR3 spans 14 amino acids. Complete variable domain (other parts from reference TRBV29-1 and TRBJ1-2): SAVISQKPSRDICQRGTSLTIQCQVDSQVTMMFWYRQQPGQSLTLIATANQGSEATYESGFVIDKFPISRPNLTFSTLTVSNMSPEDSSIYLCSVEDRRGVKGYTFGSGTRLTVV.